The source of this TCR beta chain is a study of cytotoxic CD8 clonotypes in ibrutinib-treated CLL. Regarding the study as a whole: Baseline levels of clonality went above those of age-matched healthy donors and moved with circulating CD8+ T-cell counts. Upon ibrutinib response clonality rose, and upon progression it fell back toward baseline.

Trimming took 4 bases from V and 0 from J; bases not matched to a gene: 6. CDR3 length: 16 residues. CDR1 SGDLS and CDR2 YYNGEE come from the germline V gene. On this clone: The antigen is undetermined.

Only in-frame clones appear in the TCRdb table, and some are missing; sequencing was by immunoSEQ multiplex PCR. The data contain 250,000 to 350,000 clones, 70% to 80% of them singletons. Sequenced here: PBMCs, sampled at disease progression, from a patient treated with ibrutinib. The receptor was derived from a human donor with chronic lymphocytic leukemia. This sequence joins TRBV9 and TRBJ2-7; 11 positions agree with TRBD2. The CDR3 loop is CASSKTGLAGSYEQYF. In DNA, the CDR3 is TGTGCCAGCAGCAAAACCGGACTAGCGGGCTCCTACGAGCAGTACTTC.